This TCR beta chain was sequenced during a study of blood T cell repertoires in COVID-19 (dated by TCRdb to 2018 to 2021). Context from the whole study: The collaborator samples originated in the United States, Italy and Spain and spanned the acute and convalescent phases of COVID-19. Sample metadata almost always included a de-identified subject ID, COVID-19 status, age in years and sex. The repertoires were released in a freely available public database meant as a resource for research on the immune response to SARS-CoV-2. The samples were drawn from two sources: the first 160 participants of the ongoing ImmuneRACE study, and 1,200 or so subjects contributed by 6 global collaborators. The prospective study material was composed of cDNA or gDNA derived from T cells, B-cell-depleted T cells, or PBMCs. Deeply sampled blood TCRbeta repertoires from subjects exposed to, actively infected with, or recovered from COVID-19 were included in the dataset. Where available, HLA class I and class II types were obtained from metadata supplied by the sample provider rather than from assay-based typing.

The immunoSEQ Assay, a bias-controlled multiplex PCR, was used to amplify TCRbeta CDR3 regions from genomic DNA. As for the authors' bioinformatics: Within the assay, amplification of reference gene primers was used to estimate how many nucleated cells each sample contained. To quantify the absolute abundance of each unique TCRbeta CDR3 rearrangement, sequence reads were collapsed and filtered. For each sample, productive Simpson clonality was calculated as the square root of Simpson's diversity index over productive rearrangements. Imported from immuneACCESS, the table was reduced by TCRdb to in-frame sequences with V and J called. These copies leave out some clones; in studies compared against another copy, an unresolved V gene accounts for under half, and the cause of the remainder is not known. V, J and clone size were drawn from that table, and D and trimming were deduced from the DNA. The sample has approximately 260,000 clones on record, 84% of them singletons. The ten biggest clones cover around 9.1% of the sample.

The sample holds one count of this clone. There is no known antigen for this receptor. There are no base qualities to consult, and no much larger clone falls within one base. Collaborating institutions collected whole blood in K2EDTA tubes following their own protocols. For TCRbeta analysis, collaborators shipped samples as frozen whole blood, isolated PBMCs, or DNA extracted from either of those sample types. CDR1 and CDR2, looked up from the germline V gene, are MGHRA and YSYEKL. The CDR3 runs 14 amino acids, cysteine and phenylalanine included. Kept here is only the CDR3 DNA, which spans 42 bases and is read in frame from base 1. The germline ends are 11 bases apart after V is trimmed by 4 bases and J by 2 bases. On the study overall, not on this receptor specifically: The quantity of clinical and demographic metadata differed by source and by participant and was supplied without curation.

This TCR derives from a human donor in a cohort sampled during active COVID-19. Recombination linked TRBV4-1 to TRBJ1-1; perhaps TRBD1 is the D gene, with 5 bases matching. Specimen: peripheral blood. This receptor carries the CDR3 CASSPKTANTEAFF. The DNA sequence is TGCGCCAGCAGCCCCAAGACAGCCAACACTGAAGCTTTCTTT.